This T cell receptor (beta chain) derives from a study of T cell clusters in autoimmune cytopenias. The overall study: A median age of around 63 years and mean of around 56 years characterized healthy donor controls. Study findings and constraints: No experiment has yet validated the function of the T cell clusters defined in silico.

One tube held mixed TRB-A and TRB-B primer pools for touch-down PCR. TCRdb reanalyzed the multiplex PCR reads and collapses them to one entry per CDR3 protein, without DNA. This listing includes 9,000 to 13,000 distinct CDR3 sequences. About this clonotype itself: Its antigen is undetermined.

TRB amplification used 200 to 250 ng of peripheral blood genomic DNA. Germline V lookup: CDR1 SQVTM, CDR2 ANQGSEA. CDR3 length equals 16 residues. This same sample was also taken into another study, of T cell repertoires in aging, cancer and after chemotherapy. That source reports: In cancer patients, declining TCR diversity with age involved lost richness and lost evenness. The repertoire data cannot show anything about immunological memory following chemotherapy.

Sequenced sample: peripheral blood. This receptor was identified in a human donor in good health. This chain links TRBV29-1 with TRBJ2-5; the D call of TRBD2 rests on TCRdb alone, since no DNA is present to check it. The CDR3 reads CSVGGVTSGNQETQYF.